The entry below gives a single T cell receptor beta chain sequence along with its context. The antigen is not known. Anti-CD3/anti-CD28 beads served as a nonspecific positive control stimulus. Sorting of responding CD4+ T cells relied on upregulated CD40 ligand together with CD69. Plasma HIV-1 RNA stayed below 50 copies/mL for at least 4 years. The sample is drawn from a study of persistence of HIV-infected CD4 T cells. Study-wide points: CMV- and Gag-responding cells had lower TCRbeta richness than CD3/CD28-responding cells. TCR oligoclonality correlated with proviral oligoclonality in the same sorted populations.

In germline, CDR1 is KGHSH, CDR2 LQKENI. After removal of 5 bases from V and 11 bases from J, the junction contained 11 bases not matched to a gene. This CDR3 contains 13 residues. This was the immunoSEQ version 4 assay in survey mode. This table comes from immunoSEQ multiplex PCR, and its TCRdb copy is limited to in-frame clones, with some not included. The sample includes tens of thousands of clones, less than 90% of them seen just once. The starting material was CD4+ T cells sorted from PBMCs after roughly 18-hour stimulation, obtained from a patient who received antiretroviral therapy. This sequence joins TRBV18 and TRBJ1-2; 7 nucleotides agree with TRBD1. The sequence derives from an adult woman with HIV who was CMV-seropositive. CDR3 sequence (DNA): TGTGCCAGCTCATTTGACGACCTCAGGGGGTACACCTTC. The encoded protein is CASSFDDLRGYTF.